This record looks at one T cell receptor beta chain sequence and its context. The protocol was immunoSEQ multiplex PCR, while the TCRdb copy is restricted to in-frame clones and leaves out a portion. The sample consists of some 320,000 clones, roughly 80% of them appearing once. This sample is drawn from a study of Ad26.COV2.S vaccination and SARS-CoV-2 variants. The germline V gene encodes CDR1 MDHEN and CDR2 SYDVKM. The trim removed 6 bases at V and 5 bases at J, leaving 10 bases unmatched. The CDR3 runs to 14 residues. Stated treatment: about 20 received Ad26.COV2.S at low or high dose, single or two shots; roughly 5 received placebo; per-sample allocation not given. After the first vaccine or placebo injection, samples were drawn on day 63.

The source is a person aged 18-65 years who received the Ad26.COV2.S COVID-19 vaccine or a placebo. The input for sequencing was peripheral blood, taken in a trial of Ad26.COV2.S vaccine versus placebo. The V gene is TRBV28, the J gene TRBJ2-7, with 7 bases aligning to TRBD1. This chain's CDR3 is CASRGNTGVHEQYF. The CDR3, as DNA: TGTGCCAGCAGGGGAAACACAGGGGTCCACGAGCAGTACTTC.